This T cell receptor beta chain was documented in a study of blood T cell repertoires in COVID-19. The overall study: COVID-19 samples from acute and convalescent phases originated in the United States, Italy and Spain. In each case, the material was cDNA or gDNA derived from T cells, B-cell-depleted T cells, or PBMCs.

This clone was counted only a few times. In the authors' workflow: Researchers report that nucleated cell counts were estimated from reference gene primer amplification. TCRdb's copy holds only in-frame clones and misses some; the assay was immunoSEQ multiplex PCR. For V, J and clone size, that table is used; D and trimming come from the DNA. The sample shows about 63,000 clones, about 90% of them seen only once. Germline CDR1 and CDR2: SGHVS and FQNEAQ. Trimming left V 5 bases short and J 2 bases short, with 18 bases between. The CDR3 has 16 residues. The receptor's source is a human donor in a cohort sampled during active COVID-19. The J gene is TRBJ1-2, the V gene TRBV7-8; a possible D gene is TRBD1 (6 bases). Material: peripheral blood. In nucleotides, the CDR3 is TGTGCCAGCAGCCCCCAGACAGGCAATTTAAACTATGGCTACACCTTC. Translating gives CASSPQTGNLNYGYTF.